This record looks at one T cell receptor beta chain sequence and its context. TCRdb's copy holds only in-frame clones and misses some; the assay was immunoSEQ multiplex PCR. The sample has over 80,000 clones; roughly 80% are singletons. Autoimmune disease history or systemic immunosuppression barred patients. This sample is part of a study of OX40 agonist ivuxolimab in advanced cancers. Study in general: People who had prior anti-PD-1, anti-PD-L1 or anti-CTLA-4 therapy could take part, and under 50% had some.

CDR3 length: 16 residues. The trim removed 1 base at V and 2 bases at J, leaving 5 bases unmatched. Germline V gene sequence: CDR1 SGHVS, CDR2 FNYEAQ. This chain connects TRBV7-6 to TRBJ2-3, with 8 bases matching TRBD2. The sequence came from an adult with an advanced solid tumor such as melanoma, head and neck, liver or kidney cancer. The sequences come from CD4+ or CD8+ T cells sorted from blood, collected in a trial of the OX40 agonist ivuxolimab. The CDR3 here is CASSLVGGGFTDTQYF. CDR3 DNA sequence: TGTGCCAGCAGCTTAGTAGGCGGGGGGTTCACAGATACGCAGTATTTT.